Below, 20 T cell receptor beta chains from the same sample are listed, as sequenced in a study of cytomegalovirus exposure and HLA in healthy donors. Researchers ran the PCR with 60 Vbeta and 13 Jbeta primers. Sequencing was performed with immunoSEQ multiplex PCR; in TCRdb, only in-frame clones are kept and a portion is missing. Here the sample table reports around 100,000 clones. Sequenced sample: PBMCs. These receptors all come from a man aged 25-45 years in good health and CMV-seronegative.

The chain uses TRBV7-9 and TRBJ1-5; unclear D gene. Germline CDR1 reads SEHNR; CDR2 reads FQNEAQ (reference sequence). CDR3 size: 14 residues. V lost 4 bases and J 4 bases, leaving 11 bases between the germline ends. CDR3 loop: CASSSYRVNQPQHF. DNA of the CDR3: TGTGCCAGCAGCTCTTATCGGGTGAATCAGCCCCAGCATTTT.

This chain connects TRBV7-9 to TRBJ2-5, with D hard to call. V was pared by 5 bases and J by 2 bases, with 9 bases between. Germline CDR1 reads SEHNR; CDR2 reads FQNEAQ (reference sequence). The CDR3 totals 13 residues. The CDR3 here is CASSPEVQETQYF. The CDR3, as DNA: TGTGCCAGCAGCCCCGAGGTTCAAGAGACCCAGTACTTC. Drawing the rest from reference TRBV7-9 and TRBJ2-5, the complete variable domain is DTGVSQNPRHKITKRGQNVTFRCDPISEHNRLYWYRQTLGQGPEFLTYFQNEAQLEKSRLLSDRFSAERPKGSFSTLEIQRTEQGDSAMYLCASSPEVQETQYFGPGTRLLVL.

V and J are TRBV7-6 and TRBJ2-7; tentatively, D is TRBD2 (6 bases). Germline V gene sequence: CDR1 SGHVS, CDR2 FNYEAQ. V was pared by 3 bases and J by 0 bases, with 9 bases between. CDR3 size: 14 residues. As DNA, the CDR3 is TGTGCCAGCAGCTTCGGCGGGGACTCCTACGAGCAGTACTTC. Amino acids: CASSFGGDSYEQYF.

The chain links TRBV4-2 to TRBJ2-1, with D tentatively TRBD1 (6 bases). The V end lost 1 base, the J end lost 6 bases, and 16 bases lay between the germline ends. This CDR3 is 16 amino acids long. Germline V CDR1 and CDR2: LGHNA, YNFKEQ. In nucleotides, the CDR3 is TGTGCCAGCAGCCAAGTCTCTGGACAGTATCGCAATGAGCAGTTCTTC. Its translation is CASSQVSGQYRNEQFF.

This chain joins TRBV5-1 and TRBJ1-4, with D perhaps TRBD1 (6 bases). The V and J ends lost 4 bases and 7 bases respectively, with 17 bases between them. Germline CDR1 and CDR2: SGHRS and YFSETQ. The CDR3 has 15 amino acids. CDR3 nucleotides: TGCGCCAGCAGCCTTGGGACATCCGTAGGTGAAAAACTGTTTTTT. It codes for CASSLGTSVGEKLFF.

The CDR3, as DNA: TGTGCCAGCAGTTATGGGGAGATGACTGAAGCTTTCTTT. Protein product: CASSYGEMTEAFF. The rearrangement links TRBV6-6 to TRBJ1-1; no clear D gene. V gave up 3 bases and J gave up 5 bases, with 10 bases separating them. The germline CDR1 and CDR2 sequences are MNHNY and SVGAGI (reference sequence). The CDR3 is 13 amino acids.

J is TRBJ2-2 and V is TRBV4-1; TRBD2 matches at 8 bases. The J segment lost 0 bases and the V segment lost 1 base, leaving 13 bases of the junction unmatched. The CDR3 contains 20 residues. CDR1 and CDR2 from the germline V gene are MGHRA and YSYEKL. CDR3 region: CASSQVGGGTKIANTGELFF. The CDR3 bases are TGCGCCAGCAGCCAAGTGGGCGGGGGGACTAAGATCGCGAACACCGGGGAGCTGTTTTTT.

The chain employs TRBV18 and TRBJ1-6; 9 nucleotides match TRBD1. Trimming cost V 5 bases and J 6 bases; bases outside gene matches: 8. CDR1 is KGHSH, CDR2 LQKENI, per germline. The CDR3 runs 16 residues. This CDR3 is CASSEQGAGGNSPLHF. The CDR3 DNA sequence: TGTGCCAGCTCAGAACAGGGGGCTGGCGGTAATTCACCCCTCCACTTT.

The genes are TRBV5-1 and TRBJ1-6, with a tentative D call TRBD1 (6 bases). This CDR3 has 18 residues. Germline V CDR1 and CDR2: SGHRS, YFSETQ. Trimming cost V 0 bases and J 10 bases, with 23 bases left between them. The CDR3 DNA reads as TGCGCCAGCAGCTTGGGGCCACAGGGAGAAGGACGAGGATCACCCCTCCACTTT. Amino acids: CASSLGPQGEGRGSPLHF.

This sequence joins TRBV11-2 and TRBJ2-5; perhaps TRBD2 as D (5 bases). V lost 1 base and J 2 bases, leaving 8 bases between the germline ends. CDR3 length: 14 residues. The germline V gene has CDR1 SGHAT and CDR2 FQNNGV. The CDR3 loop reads CASSLGSGQETQYF. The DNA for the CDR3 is TGTGCCAGCAGCTTAGGCAGCGGACAAGAGACCCAGTACTTC.

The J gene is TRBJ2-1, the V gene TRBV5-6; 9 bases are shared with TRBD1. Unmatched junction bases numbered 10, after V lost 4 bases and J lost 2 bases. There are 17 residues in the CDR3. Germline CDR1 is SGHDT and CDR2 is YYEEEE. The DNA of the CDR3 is TGTGCCAGCAGCGGTCCCGGGACAGGGTCCACCTACAATGAGCAGTTCTTC. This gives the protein CASSGPGTGSTYNEQFF.

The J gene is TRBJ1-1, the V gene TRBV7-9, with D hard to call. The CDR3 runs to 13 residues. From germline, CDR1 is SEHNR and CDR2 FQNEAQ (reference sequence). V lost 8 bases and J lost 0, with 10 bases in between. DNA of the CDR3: TGTGCCAGCGCCGCGGTCGTGAACACTGAAGCTTTCTTT. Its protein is CASAAVVNTEAFF. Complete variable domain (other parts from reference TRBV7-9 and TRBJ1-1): DTGVSQNPRHKITKRGQNVTFRCDPISEHNRLYWYRQTLGQGPEFLTYFQNEAQLEKSRLLSDRFSAERPKGSFSTLEIQRTEQGDSAMYLCASAAVVNTEAFFGQGTRLTVV.

This chain's CDR3 is CASSSRGGSAGETQYF. The CDR3 DNA sequence: TGTGCCAGCAGTTCCCGGGGAGGATCGGCGGGGGAGACCCAGTACTTC. The chain combines TRBV6-6 with TRBJ2-5; tentatively, D is TRBD2 (6 bases). The CDR3 runs to 16 residues. V was trimmed by 4 bases and J by 5 bases, leaving 20 bases between them. Germline assignment: CDR1 MNHNY and CDR2 SVGAGI (reference sequence).

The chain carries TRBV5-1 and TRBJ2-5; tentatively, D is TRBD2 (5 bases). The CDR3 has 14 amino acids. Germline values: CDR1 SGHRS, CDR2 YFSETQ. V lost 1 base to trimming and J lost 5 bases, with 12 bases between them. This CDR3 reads CASSLNEGTETQYF. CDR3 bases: TGCGCCAGCAGCTTGAATGAGGGTACGGAGACCCAGTACTTC. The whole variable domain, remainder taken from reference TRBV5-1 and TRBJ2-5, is KAGVTQTPRYLIKTRGQQVTLSCSPISGHRSVSWYQQTPGQGLQFLFEYFSETQRNKGNFPGRFSGRQFSNSRSEMNVSTLELGDSALYLCASSLNEGTETQYFGPGTRLLVL.

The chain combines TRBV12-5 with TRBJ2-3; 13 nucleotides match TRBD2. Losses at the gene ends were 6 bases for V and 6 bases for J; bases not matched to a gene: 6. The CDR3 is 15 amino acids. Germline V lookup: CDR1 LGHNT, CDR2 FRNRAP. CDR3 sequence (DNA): TGTGCTAGTGGCAGACTAGCGGGGGGCTCTGATACGCAGTATTTT. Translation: CASGRLAGGSDTQYF.

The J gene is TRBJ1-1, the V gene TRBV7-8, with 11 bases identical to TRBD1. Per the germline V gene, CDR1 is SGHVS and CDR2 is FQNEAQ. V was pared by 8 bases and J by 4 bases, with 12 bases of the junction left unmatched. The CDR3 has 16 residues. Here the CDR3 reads CASLRTPGTGGTEAFF. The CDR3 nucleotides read TGTGCCAGCCTTAGAACCCCCGGGACAGGGGGCACTGAAGCTTTCTTT.

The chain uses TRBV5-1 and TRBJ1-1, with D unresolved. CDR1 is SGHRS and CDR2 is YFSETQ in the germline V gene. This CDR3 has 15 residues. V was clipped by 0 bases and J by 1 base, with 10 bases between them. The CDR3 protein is CASSLEAGKNTEAFF. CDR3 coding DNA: TGCGCCAGCAGCTTGGAGGCGGGGAAGAACACTGAAGCTTTCTTT.

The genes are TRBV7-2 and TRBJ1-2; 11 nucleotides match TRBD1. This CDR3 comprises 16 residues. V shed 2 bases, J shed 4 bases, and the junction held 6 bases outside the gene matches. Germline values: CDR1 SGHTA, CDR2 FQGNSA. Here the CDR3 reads CASSLFGQGASYGYTF. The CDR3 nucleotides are TGTGCCAGCAGCTTATTCGGACAGGGGGCGAGCTATGGCTACACCTTC.

The CDR3 region has the DNA TGTGCCAGCTCACCACCCCTGACAGGGCAGGCTAACACCATATATTTT. This encodes CASSPPLTGQANTIYF. This chain uses TRBV18 with TRBJ1-3; the match to TRBD1 covers 7 bases. Germline values: CDR1 KGHSH, CDR2 LQKENI. The V gene end was trimmed by 0 bases and the J gene end by 7 bases; junction bases not matched to a gene: 9. The length of the CDR3 is 16 residues.

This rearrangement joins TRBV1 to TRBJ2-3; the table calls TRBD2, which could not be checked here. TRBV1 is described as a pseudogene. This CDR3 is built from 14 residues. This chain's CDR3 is CTSSVAGGRDTQYF. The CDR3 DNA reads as TGCACCAGCAGCGTAGCGGGGGGCAGGGATACGCAGTATTTT.